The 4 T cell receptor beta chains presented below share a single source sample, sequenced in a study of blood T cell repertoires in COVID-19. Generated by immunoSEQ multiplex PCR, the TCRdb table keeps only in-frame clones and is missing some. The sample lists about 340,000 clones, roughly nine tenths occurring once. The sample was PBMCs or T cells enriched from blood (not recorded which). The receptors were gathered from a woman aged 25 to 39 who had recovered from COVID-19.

Here the CDR3 reads CASSPLITSGPEQFF. CDR3 DNA: TGCGCCAGCAGCCCCTTGATAACTAGCGGGCCTGAGCAGTTCTTC. The gene calls are TRBV5-1 and TRBJ2-1; the match to TRBD2 covers 9 bases. The CDR3 loop spans 15 amino acids. Unmatched junction bases numbered 11, after V lost 4 bases and J lost 9 bases. Per germline, CDR1 SGHRS and CDR2 YFSETQ.

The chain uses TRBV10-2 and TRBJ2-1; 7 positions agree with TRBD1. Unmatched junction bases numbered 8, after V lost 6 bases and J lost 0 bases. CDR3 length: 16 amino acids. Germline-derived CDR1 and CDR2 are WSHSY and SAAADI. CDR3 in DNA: TGCGCCAGCAGGGTCCTTCGGGACAGCTCCTACAATGAGCAGTTCTTC. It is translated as CASRVLRDSSYNEQFF.

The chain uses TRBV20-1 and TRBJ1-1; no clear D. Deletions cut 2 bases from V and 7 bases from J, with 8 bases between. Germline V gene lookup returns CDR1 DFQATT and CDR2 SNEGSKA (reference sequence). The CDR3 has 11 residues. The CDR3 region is CSARKRLEAFF. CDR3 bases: TGCAGTGCTAGAAAGAGACTTGAAGCTTTCTTT.

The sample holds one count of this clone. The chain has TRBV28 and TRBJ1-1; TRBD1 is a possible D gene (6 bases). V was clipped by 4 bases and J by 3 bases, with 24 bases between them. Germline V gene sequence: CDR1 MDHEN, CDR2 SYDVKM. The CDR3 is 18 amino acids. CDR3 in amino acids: CASSSSSANRVGDTEAFF. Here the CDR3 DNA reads TGTGCCAGCAGTTCCTCGTCGGCGAACAGGGTGGGGGACACTGAAGCTTTCTTT. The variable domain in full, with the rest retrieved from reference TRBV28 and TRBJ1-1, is DVKVTQSSRYLVKRTGEKVFLECVQDMDHENMFWYRQDPGLGLRLIYFSYDVKMKEKGDIPEGYSVSREKKERFSLILESASTNQTSMYLCASSSSSANRVGDTEAFFGQGTRLTVV.